The rows below give T cell receptor beta chains drawn from one sample of a study of blood T cell repertoires in COVID-19. Assay used: immunoSEQ multiplex PCR; TCRdb lists only in-frame clones, some missing. The sample consists of roughly 340,000 clones, around 90% of them appearing once. The specimen was peripheral blood. The source is a woman under 30 who had recovered from COVID-19. The CDR3 runs from the conserved cysteine through the conserved F or W. D genes are given only for firm matches.

J gene | D gene | V gene | CDR3 DNA | CDR3 protein
TRBJ2-6 | NA | TRBV19 | TGTGCCAGTAGTATAATGAGCACTGGGGCCAACGTCCTGACTTTC | CASSIMSTGANVLTF
TRBJ1-1 | NA | TRBV4-1 | TGCGCCAGCAGCCAAGAAGGCAGGGCTAGGCCTGAAGCTTTCTTT | CASSQEGRARPEAFF
TRBJ2-2 | NA | TRBV21-1 | TGTGCCAGCAGAATATACAGACTAGGGCGCCACCCCAGCACCGGGGAGCTGTTTTTT | CASRIYRLGRHPSTGELFF
TRBJ2-5 | NA | TRBV5-1 | TGCGCCAGCAGCTTGGCTGGACAGCAAGAGACCCAGTACTTC | CASSLAGQQETQYF
TRBJ2-2 | NA | TRBV6-5 | TGTGCCAGCAGGCGGGACGGGATGAACACCGGGGAGCTGTTTTTT | CASRRDGMNTGELFF
TRBJ1-1 | NA | TRBV19 | TGTGCCAGTAGTATAGAGGACACATTGAACACTGAAGCTTTCTTT | CASSIEDTLNTEAFF
TRBJ1-4 | TRBD1 | TRBV19 | TGTGCCAGTAGCCGACAGGGGGGTAATGAAAAACTGTTTTTT | CASSRQGGNEKLFF
TRBJ2-5 | TRBD1 | TRBV10-3 | TGTGCCATCAGGACGCCGGGACAGGGTGGAGAGACCCAGTACTTC | CAIRTPGQGGETQYF
TRBJ2-3 | NA | TRBV6-2/TRBV6-3 | TGTGCCAGCAGCGGGAGCAGAGGGAGCACAGATACGCAGTATTTT | CASSGSRGSTDTQYF
TRBJ2-3 | TRBD2 | TRBV18 | TGTGCCAGCTCATCGCGACTAGCGGGGGTAGATACGCAGTATTTT | CASSSRLAGVDTQYF
TRBJ1-4 | TRBD1 | TRBV15 | TGTGCCACCAGCGGGTCCGGGACAGGGGGCTTGTGGGGTATTGAAAAACTGTTTTTT | CATSGSGTGGLWGIEKLFF
TRBJ1-2 | TRBD1 | TRBV7-2 | TGTGCCAGCAGCTTTACCGGGACAGGGACCTATGGCTACACCTTC | CASSFTGTGTYGYTF
TRBJ1-1 | NA | TRBV7-9 | TGTGCCAGCCGCTTCGGGGAGAACACTGAAGCTTTCTTT | CASRFGENTEAFF
TRBJ1-3 | NA | TRBV9 | TGTGCCAGCAGCGTAGCTACCACCCCTCGGGACACCATATATTTT | CASSVATTPRDTIYF
TRBJ1-2 | TRBD1 | TRBV27 | TGTGCCAGCAGTTTTTCGACAGGGGGCGGCGGCTACACCTTC | CASSFSTGGGGYTF
TRBJ1-1 | TRBD1 | TRBV6-5 | TGTGCCAGCAGTTATGGGACAGGGACTGAAGCTTTCTTT | CASSYGTGTEAFF
TRBJ2-1 | TRBD2 | TRBV5-4 | TGTGCCAGCAGACCCGGGACTAGCGCCTACAATGAGCAGTTCTTC | CASRPGTSAYNEQFF